This TCR beta chain was found in a study of a mutant IDH1 vaccine in newly diagnosed glioma. The wider study: Across weeks 1, 3, 5, 7, 11, 15, 19 and 23, patients received a vaccination each time, eight in all. Commencement of vaccination occurred 4-6 weeks following radiotherapy alone, or concurrently with temozolomide cycles. Whole-study results and caveats: Among all patients, vaccine-induced immune responses occurred in roughly 95%.

Sequenced by immunoSEQ multiplex PCR; TCRdb stores in-frame clones only, minus some. The sample yields roughly 50,000 clones, roughly 78% seen once. The time point denotes: week 5, during vaccination. In the vaccine, a single dose held 300 ug of the mutant IDH1 20-mer peptide, along with topical imiquimod. New WHO grade 3 or 4 astrocytomas that were IDH1-mutant and ATRX-lost occurred in the donors. On this clone itself: Its target is unknown.

The CDR3 sequence is 16 residues long. Trimming cost V 8 bases and J 3 bases, with 20 bases left between them. The germline gives CDR1 LNHNV, CDR2 YYDKDF (reference sequence). This clonotype was sampled from a woman in her 40s with glioma. The gene calls are TRBV15 and TRBJ2-1; D may be TRBD2 (6 bases). The specimen comprised PBMCs, sampled from a glioma patient whose treatment included an IDH1 peptide vaccine. The CDR3 nucleotides are TGTGCCACCTACGGACCCGGGGACTCACTCTACAATGAGCAGTTCTTC. Protein: CATYGPGDSLYNEQFF.